This T cell receptor beta chain was recovered during a study of siplizumab effects on memory and regulatory T cells. Study-level findings and limits: Naive or memory phenotype was unassignable for roughly 80-96% of proliferating CD4+ or CD8+ clones. Unstimulated subsets contained matches for only a minor fraction of alloreactive clones.

The CDR3 totals 15 residues. Concerning this clone: Its antigen is not known.

Assay used: immunoSEQ multiplex PCR; TCRdb lists only in-frame clones, some missing. The table lists about 120,000 clones, roughly 94% of them singletons. The sequenced sample consisted of non-Treg CD4+ T cells sorted from blood. The chain has TRBV1 and TRBJ1-2; TRBD1, the table's D call, lacks a check against the DNA. TRBV1 is a recognized pseudogene. This TCR was sampled from a human donor in good health. The DNA for the CDR3 is TGCACCAGCAGCCAAGACCTGACAGGCACCTATGGCTACACCTTC. Its translation: CTSSQDLTGTYGYTF.